These T cell receptor beta chains were read from a single sample in a study of vaccination effects on CD4 cells after COVID-19. Antigens for these TCRs are unknown. Clones were sequenced by immunoSEQ multiplex PCR, and TCRdb holds only the in-frame ones, with some missing. The profile shows around 30,000 clones, 70% to 75% of them singletons. Sequencing used CD4+ T cells from PBMCs cultured with HCoV-229E spike peptides, obtained after COVID-19 vaccination. These receptors were taken from a human donor who received a COVID-19 vaccine. Each CDR3 is given with its conserved first and last residue. D genes are given only for firm matches. Not every row has a clone size; where given, it reads once, few, many or a size class.

D gene | J gene | V gene | clone size | CDR3 protein | CDR3 DNA
- | TRBJ2-1 | TRBV11-2 | - | CASRHLQGGRHNEQFF | TGTGCCAGCAGGCATTTACAGGGCGGACGGCACAATGAGCAGTTCTTC
- | TRBJ1-2 | TRBV3-1/TRBV3-2 | - | CASSPQGIFGYTF | TGTGCCAGCAGCCCGCAGGGCATTTTTGGCTACACCTTC
- | TRBJ2-1 | TRBV5-4 | - | CASSLTNVDEQFF | TGTGCCAGCAGCTTGACTAACGTCGATGAGCAGTTCTTC
- | TRBJ2-3 | TRBV6-4 | - | CASSESRITDTQYF | TGTGCCAGCAGTGAATCACGGATCACAGATACGCAGTATTTT
- | TRBJ1-2 | TRBV4-1 | medium-sized | CASSQPAFSGGYTF | TGCGCCAGCAGCCAACCCGCCTTCTCGGGTGGCTACACCTTC
- | TRBJ1-6 | TRBV12-3/TRBV12-4 | - | CASCGSFGSPLHF | TGTGCCAGCTGTGGCAGCTTTGGGTCACCCCTCCACTTT
- | TRBJ2-1 | TRBV7-2 | - | CASSLQVYNEQFF | TGTGCCAGCAGCTTACAGGTATACAATGAGCAGTTCTTC
TRBD1 | TRBJ1-6 | TRBV6-4 | - | CASSEDRGNSPLHF | TGTGCCAGCAGTGAAGACAGGGGTAATTCACCCCTCCACTTT
- | TRBJ2-2 | TRBV7-9 | - | CASSLSPGGSTGELFF | TGTGCCAGCAGCTTAAGTCCAGGAGGATCCACCGGGGAGCTGTTTTTT
TRBD2 | TRBJ2-1 | TRBV5-1 | few | CASSSSGGEQFF | TGCGCCAGCAGCTCTAGCGGGGGTGAGCAGTTCTTC
TRBD1 | TRBJ2-7 | TRBV7-9 | once | CASSLSTGQTYEQYF | TGTGCCAGCAGCTTAAGCACGGGACAGACCTACGAGCAGTACTTC
- | TRBJ2-3 | TRBV6-4 | - | CASAAGITDTQYF | TGTGCCAGCGCCGCGGGCATTACAGATACGCAGTATTTT
- | TRBJ1-6 | TRBV4-1 | - | CASSQRAGYNSPLHF | TGCGCCAGCAGCCAAAGGGCAGGATATAATTCACCCCTCCACTTT
TRBD1 | TRBJ2-7 | TRBV6-5 | once | CASSGTGETLYEQYF | TGTGCCAGCAGCGGAACAGGGGAGACACTCTACGAGCAGTACTTC
- | TRBJ1-2 | TRBV28 | - | CASTQPPVRDAGYTF | TGTGCCAGCACTCAACCCCCAGTCCGCGATGCTGGCTACACCTTC
TRBD1 | TRBJ2-5 | TRBV18 | once | CASSQGARAQETQYF | TGTGCCAGCTCACAGGGGGCCAGGGCGCAAGAGACCCAGTACTTC
TRBD2 | TRBJ2-3 | TRBV19 | - | CASRLAGTDTQYF | TGTGCCAGCAGACTAGCGGGCACAGATACGCAGTATTTT
- | TRBJ1-1 | TRBV3-1/TRBV3-2 | - | CASSPFVMGGVAFF | TGTGCCAGCAGCCCTTTCGTTATGGGTGGTGTAGCTTTCTTT
TRBD1 | TRBJ1-5 | TRBV19 | few | CASSRQGSNQPQHF | TGTGCCAGTAGTCGACAGGGAAGCAATCAGCCCCAGCATTTT
TRBD2 | TRBJ2-7 | TRBV11-2 | - | CASSLRPPRREHYEQYF | TGTGCCAGCAGCCTACGGCCTCCCCGGCGGGAGCACTACGAGCAGTACTTC
- | TRBJ1-1 | TRBV11-2 | - | CASSLGAGTEAFF | TGTGCCAGCAGCTTAGGGGCGGGGACTGAAGCTTTCTTT
- | TRBJ2-3 | TRBV5-1 | few | CASSYTLGDTQYF | TGCGCCAGCAGTTATACGTTGGGGGATACGCAGTATTTT
TRBD2 | TRBJ2-3 | TRBV2 | - | CASSLAGSGDTQYF | TGTGCCAGCTCCCTAGCGGGGTCGGGAGATACGCAGTATTTT
- | TRBJ2-3 | TRBV10-2 | - | CASSESYTQYF | TGCGCCAGCAGTGAGTCCTATACGCAGTATTTT
- | TRBJ1-1 | TRBV7-7 | - | CASENRNTEAFF | TGTGCCAGCGAAAATAGGAACACTGAAGCTTTCTTT
TRBD1 | TRBJ2-4 | TRBV5-6 | - | CASSLALTGVKNIQYF | TGTGCCAGCAGCTTGGCTTTGACAGGGGTCAAAAACATTCAGTACTTC
TRBD2 | TRBJ2-5 | TRBV6-2/TRBV6-3 | - | CASSYSSRSGGQETQYF | TGTGCCAGCAGTTACTCGTCTAGGAGCGGGGGGCAGGAGACCCAGTACTTC
TRBD2 | TRBJ2-7 | TRBV28 | - | CASSSKPGLAGGSSYEQYF | TGTGCCAGCAGTTCGAAACCGGGACTAGCGGGGGGGAGCTCCTACGAGCAGTACTTC
- | TRBJ2-1 | TRBV19 | few | CASRNRRGQDYNEQFF | TGTGCCAGTAGAAATAGGCGGGGGCAAGATTACAATGAGCAGTTCTTC
- | TRBJ1-2 | TRBV6-2/TRBV6-3 | - | CASSYGRDGYTF | TGTGCCAGCAGTTACGGTCGGGATGGCTACACCTTC
TRBD2 | TRBJ2-5 | TRBV12-3/TRBV12-4 | once | CASSFTSGETQYF | TGTGCCAGCAGTTTTACTAGCGGGGAGACCCAGTACTTC
- | TRBJ2-2 | TRBV19 | few | CASSLQQNTGELFF | TGTGCCAGTAGTCTCCAACAGAACACCGGGGAGCTGTTTTTT
- | TRBJ1-1 | TRBV12-3/TRBV12-4 | - | CASSLLGVGAFF | TGTGCCAGCAGCCTCCTTGGGGTCGGAGCTTTCTTT
TRBD2 | TRBJ2-5 | TRBV9 | - | CASSASTSGRGGETQYF | TGTGCCAGCAGCGCATCTACTAGCGGGAGAGGTGGAGAGACCCAGTACTTC
- | TRBJ1-5 | TRBV15 | once | CATSRELGGGNQPQHF | TGTGCCACCAGCAGAGAGTTGGGGGGGGGCAATCAGCCCCAGCATTTT
- | TRBJ2-5 | TRBV5-5 | - | CASSVGWLGQTQYF | TGTGCCAGCAGCGTTGGATGGCTCGGTCAGACCCAGTACTTC
- | TRBJ1-1 | TRBV7-8 | - | CASSLVRGRRGEAFF | TGTGCCAGCAGCTTAGTACGGGGGCGTCGTGGTGAAGCTTTCTTT
- | TRBJ2-5 | TRBV5-1 | - | CASSARTFGETQYF | TGCGCCAGCAGCGCAAGGACCTTCGGGGAGACCCAGTACTTC
- | TRBJ2-7 | TRBV5-4 | - | CASSPSGRGVSYEQYF | TGTGCCAGCAGCCCCTCCGGCAGGGGGGTCTCCTACGAGCAGTACTTC
- | TRBJ2-1 | TRBV6-5 | - | CASGREDNEQFF | TGTGCCAGCGGTAGGGAGGACAATGAGCAGTTCTTC
- | TRBJ1-1 | TRBV7-3 | - | CASSFLGGNSNTEAFF | TGTGCCAGCAGCTTCTTAGGGGGAAATTCGAACACTGAAGCTTTCTTT
- | TRBJ1-3 | TRBV10-3 | - | CAIMVPGGNTIYF | TGTGCCATCATGGTCCCAGGGGGAAACACCATATATTTT
- | TRBJ2-5 | TRBV25-1 | once | CASSEFGRLQETQYF | TGTGCCAGCAGTGAATTCGGACGCCTCCAAGAGACCCAGTACTTC
- | TRBJ1-5 | TRBV5-1 | - | CASSLQGGRDQPQHF | TGCGCCAGCAGCTTACAGGGAGGGCGGGATCAGCCCCAGCATTTT
- | TRBJ2-1 | TRBV11-3 | - | CASSPKKAPYNEQFF | TGTGCCAGCAGCCCAAAAAAAGCCCCGTACAATGAGCAGTTCTTC
- | TRBJ2-1 | TRBV19 | - | CASSEGGSYNEQFF | TGTGCCAGTAGTGAAGGGGGCTCCTACAATGAGCAGTTCTTC
- | TRBJ2-7 | TRBV7-2 | - | CASSLAGLYEQYF | TGTGCCAGCAGCTTAGCCGGACTCTACGAGCAGTACTTC
TRBD1 | TRBJ1-4 | TRBV12-5 | - | CASGLVLGQGTSEKLFF | TGTGCTAGTGGTTTGGTCCTCGGACAGGGAACAAGTGAAAAACTGTTTTTT
TRBD2 | TRBJ2-1 | TRBV10-1 | once | CASSEYSGGINNEQFF | TGCGCCAGCAGTGAGTATAGCGGGGGTATCAACAATGAGCAGTTCTTC
TRBD2 | TRBJ2-5 | TRBV14 | - | CASSQGLAGYETQYF | TGTGCCAGCAGCCAAGGACTAGCGGGATATGAGACCCAGTACTTC
- | TRBJ2-1 | TRBV5-4 | few | CADYWENEQFF | TGTGCCGACTATTGGGAGAATGAGCAGTTCTTC
- | TRBJ2-6 | TRBV11-3 | - | CASSTPGANVLTF | TGTGCCAGCAGCACCCCTGGGGCCAACGTCCTGACTTTC
TRBD1 | TRBJ2-1 | TRBV5-1 | - | CASSPRQGASSYNEQFF | TGCGCCAGCAGCCCACGACAGGGGGCGAGCTCCTACAATGAGCAGTTCTTC